This is a list of T cell receptor beta chains from one sample in a study of blood T cell repertoires in COVID-19. The data were produced by immunoSEQ multiplex PCR, yet TCRdb's version contains in-frame clones alone and is incomplete. This sample carries fewer than 200,000 clones, approximately 82% of them seen once, and the ten largest clones take roughly 4%. The sample comprised PBMCs or T cells enriched from blood (not recorded which). The receptor source for this set is a woman aged 45-65 years in a cohort exposed to, infected with or recovered from COVID-19 (not recorded which). Each CDR3 is given with its conserved first and last residue. The order of the fields is J gene, clone size, D gene, V gene, CDR3 protein, CDR3 DNA. D genes are given only for firm matches. Only part of the rows carry a size: once, few, many, or a class if the clone is expanded.

j_gene: TRBJ1-5
abundance: -
d_gene: TRBD1
v_gene: TRBV6-5
CDR3aa: CASSPGGGQPQHF
CDR3nt: TGTGCCAGCAGCCCAGGGGGCGGTCAGCCCCAGCATTTT

j_gene: TRBJ2-1
abundance: -
d_gene: TRBD2
v_gene: TRBV30
CDR3aa: CAWTSGAADSDEQFF
CDR3nt: TGTGCCTGGACTAGCGGGGCGGCCGACTCGGATGAGCAGTTCTTC

j_gene: TRBJ2-5
abundance: many
d_gene: TRBD1
v_gene: TRBV25-1
CDR3aa: CASRGFGTGTQYF
CDR3nt: TGTGCCAGCAGGGGCTTCGGGACAGGGACCCAGTACTTC

j_gene: TRBJ1-2
abundance: -
d_gene: -
v_gene: TRBV5-8
CDR3aa: CASRSVGRYGYTF
CDR3nt: TGTGCCAGCAGGTCTGTTGGGAGGTATGGCTACACCTTC

j_gene: TRBJ2-7
abundance: -
d_gene: -
v_gene: TRBV12-5
CDR3aa: CASGLVRLRLPPSYEQYF
CDR3nt: TGTGCTAGTGGTTTGGTACGTCTACGACTGCCACCCTCCTACGAGCAGTACTTC

j_gene: TRBJ2-3
abundance: -
d_gene: TRBD2
v_gene: TRBV28
CDR3aa: CASTPPMTSGGGISTDTQYF
CDR3nt: TGTGCCAGCACCCCTCCCATGACTAGCGGGGGGGGTATTAGCACAGATACGCAGTATTTT

j_gene: TRBJ2-6
abundance: -
d_gene: TRBD1
v_gene: TRBV27
CDR3aa: CASSHRNPGQGGSGANVLTF
CDR3nt: TGTGCCAGCAGTCATAGGAATCCGGGACAGGGTGGTTCTGGGGCCAACGTCCTGACTTTC

j_gene: TRBJ2-5
abundance: -
d_gene: -
v_gene: TRBV19
CDR3aa: CASSIGGTQETQYF
CDR3nt: TGTGCCAGTAGTATCGGGGGTACACAAGAGACCCAGTACTTC

j_gene: TRBJ1-2
abundance: -
d_gene: TRBD1
v_gene: TRBV18
CDR3aa: CASPPGQVRAGYTF
CDR3nt: TGTGCCAGCCCCCCCGGACAGGTGAGGGCTGGCTACACCTTC

j_gene: TRBJ2-7
abundance: -
d_gene: TRBD1
v_gene: TRBV10-2
CDR3aa: CASSEPGQGAYEQYF
CDR3nt: TGCGCCAGCAGTGAACCGGGACAGGGGGCCTACGAGCAGTACTTC

j_gene: TRBJ2-2
abundance: -
d_gene: -
v_gene: TRBV7-2
CDR3aa: CASSLGPGPSTGELFF
CDR3nt: TGTGCCAGCAGCTTAGGTCCAGGGCCGAGCACCGGGGAGCTGTTTTTT

j_gene: TRBJ1-6
abundance: -
d_gene: -
v_gene: TRBV6-5
CDR3aa: CASRGTARHSPLHF
CDR3nt: TGTGCCAGCAGGGGGACTGCCAGGCATTCACCCCTCCACTTT

j_gene: TRBJ1-1
abundance: -
d_gene: -
v_gene: TRBV19
CDR3aa: CASSIVTGMNTEAFF
CDR3nt: TGTGCCAGTAGTATAGTCACAGGGATGAACACTGAAGCTTTCTTT

j_gene: TRBJ1-2
abundance: -
d_gene: TRBD1
v_gene: TRBV28
CDR3aa: CASSSFRQGTDGYTF
CDR3nt: TGTGCCAGCAGTTCATTTCGACAGGGGACGGACGGCTACACCTTC

j_gene: TRBJ1-6
abundance: -
d_gene: -
v_gene: TRBV10-2
CDR3aa: CASSESRSQSPLHF
CDR3nt: TGCGCCAGCAGTGAGTCGAGGAGTCAATCACCCCTCCACTTT

j_gene: TRBJ2-5
abundance: few
d_gene: TRBD1
v_gene: TRBV5-5
CDR3aa: CASSATGGQETQYF
CDR3nt: TGTGCCAGCAGCGCGACAGGGGGTCAAGAGACCCAGTACTTC

j_gene: TRBJ1-2
abundance: once
d_gene: -
v_gene: TRBV29-1
CDR3aa: CSVEDPQQNNF
CDR3nt: TGCAGCGTTGAAGATCCTCAACAGAATAACTTC

j_gene: TRBJ2-1
abundance: -
d_gene: TRBD2
v_gene: TRBV27
CDR3aa: CASSLLRGARNEQFF
CDR3nt: TGTGCCAGCAGTTTATTGCGGGGGGCCCGCAATGAGCAGTTCTTC

j_gene: TRBJ2-3
abundance: -
d_gene: -
v_gene: TRBV3-1/TRBV3-2
CDR3aa: CASSQVITSRNPSTDTQYF
CDR3nt: TGTGCCAGCAGCCAAGTAATTACTAGCCGAAATCCCTCCACAGATACGCAGTATTTT

j_gene: TRBJ1-1
abundance: -
d_gene: -
v_gene: TRBV12-3/TRBV12-4
CDR3aa: CASSSTSTEAFF
CDR3nt: TGTGCCAGCAGTTCCACGAGCACTGAAGCTTTCTTT

j_gene: TRBJ2-3
abundance: -
d_gene: TRBD1
v_gene: TRBV4-1
CDR3aa: CASSQAGDRATDTQYF
CDR3nt: TGCGCCAGCAGCCAAGCGGGGGACAGGGCCACAGATACGCAGTATTTT

j_gene: TRBJ2-4
abundance: -
d_gene: -
v_gene: TRBV5-4
CDR3aa: CASSLVVDSIQYF
CDR3nt: TGTGCCAGCAGCTTGGTGGTAGATAGCATTCAGTACTTC

j_gene: TRBJ1-1
abundance: -
d_gene: -
v_gene: TRBV9
CDR3aa: CASSGIPGGLNTEAFF
CDR3nt: TGTGCCAGCAGCGGGATCCCCGGGGGGTTGAACACTGAAGCTTTCTTT

j_gene: TRBJ1-1
abundance: -
d_gene: -
v_gene: TRBV27
CDR3aa: CASIIRPGQNTEAFF
CDR3nt: TGTGCCAGCATAATCCGTCCGGGACAGAACACTGAAGCTTTCTTT

j_gene: TRBJ2-2
abundance: -
d_gene: TRBD2
v_gene: TRBV7-3
CDR3aa: CASSLIAGGPVDPGELFF
CDR3nt: TGTGCCAGCAGCTTAATCGCGGGAGGGCCTGTGGATCCCGGGGAGCTGTTTTTT

j_gene: TRBJ2-1
abundance: -
d_gene: -
v_gene: TRBV5-1
CDR3aa: CASSLAGLVGGEQFF
CDR3nt: TGCGCCAGCAGCTTGGCGGGGTTAGTCGGGGGTGAGCAGTTCTTC

j_gene: TRBJ1-2
abundance: once
d_gene: -
v_gene: TRBV4-3
CDR3aa: CASSQGGSNYGYTF
CDR3nt: TGCGCCAGCAGCCAGGGGGGATCTAACTATGGCTACACCTTC

j_gene: TRBJ1-4
abundance: -
d_gene: -
v_gene: TRBV11-2
CDR3aa: CASTALDRSLSNEKLFF
CDR3nt: TGTGCCAGCACCGCCCTGGACAGATCTCTTTCTAACGAAAAACTGTTTTTT

j_gene: TRBJ2-5
abundance: -
d_gene: TRBD1
v_gene: TRBV15
CDR3aa: CATSRVLTGGQETQYF
CDR3nt: TGTGCCACCAGCAGAGTTCTGACAGGGGGCCAAGAGACCCAGTACTTC

j_gene: TRBJ1-5
abundance: -
d_gene: -
v_gene: TRBV28
CDR3aa: CASSRTTVYSNQPQHF
CDR3nt: TGTGCCAGCAGCCGAACCACTGTTTATAGCAATCAGCCCCAGCATTTT

j_gene: TRBJ2-3
abundance: -
d_gene: TRBD2
v_gene: TRBV29-1
CDR3aa: CSVGQRGVATDTQYF
CDR3nt: TGCAGCGTTGGGCAGCGGGGGGTAGCCACAGATACGCAGTATTTT

j_gene: TRBJ1-3
abundance: many
d_gene: -
v_gene: TRBV7-2
CDR3aa: CASSLVGGDSGNTIYF
CDR3nt: TGTGCCAGCAGCTTAGTGGGGGGGGACTCTGGAAACACCATATATTTT

j_gene: TRBJ1-5
abundance: few
d_gene: TRBD1
v_gene: TRBV28
CDR3aa: CASSLGTGNSNQPQHF
CDR3nt: TGTGCCAGCAGCCTGGGGACAGGTAATAGCAATCAGCCCCAGCATTTT

j_gene: TRBJ1-4
abundance: -
d_gene: -
v_gene: TRBV27
CDR3aa: CASSLYRYNEKLFF
CDR3nt: TGTGCCAGCAGTTTGTACAGGTATAATGAAAAACTGTTTTTT

j_gene: TRBJ2-2
abundance: few
d_gene: TRBD1
v_gene: TRBV27
CDR3aa: CASSFYGTGNTGELFF
CDR3nt: TGTGCCAGCAGTTTCTACGGGACAGGGAACACCGGGGAGCTGTTTTTT

j_gene: TRBJ2-3
abundance: -
d_gene: -
v_gene: TRBV9
CDR3aa: CASSVEVGLTTDTQYF
CDR3nt: TGTGCCAGCAGCGTAGAAGTCGGACTGACCACAGATACGCAGTATTTT

j_gene: TRBJ1-2
abundance: few
d_gene: -
v_gene: TRBV7-9
CDR3aa: CASSWQNYGYTF
CDR3nt: TGTGCCAGCAGTTGGCAGAACTATGGCTACACCTTC

j_gene: TRBJ2-7
abundance: -
d_gene: TRBD1
v_gene: TRBV28
CDR3aa: CASKGTESYEQYF
CDR3nt: TGTGCCAGCAAGGGGACAGAATCCTACGAGCAGTACTTC

j_gene: TRBJ1-3
abundance: once
d_gene: TRBD1
v_gene: TRBV28
CDR3aa: CASSLLQGPSGNTIYF
CDR3nt: TGTGCCAGCAGTCTCTTACAGGGGCCCTCTGGAAACACCATATATTTT

j_gene: TRBJ2-1
abundance: -
d_gene: -
v_gene: TRBV18
CDR3aa: CASSNQNNEQFF
CDR3nt: TGTGCCAGCTCAAATCAGAACAATGAGCAGTTCTTC

j_gene: TRBJ2-3
abundance: -
d_gene: -
v_gene: TRBV4-3
CDR3aa: CASSQDLPPDTQYF
CDR3nt: TGCGCCAGCAGCCAAGATCTTCCCCCAGATACGCAGTATTTT

j_gene: TRBJ1-5
abundance: few
d_gene: -
v_gene: TRBV7-8
CDR3aa: CASSSGKPNQPQHF
CDR3nt: TGTGCCAGCAGCTCCGGGAAGCCAAATCAGCCCCAGCATTTT

j_gene: TRBJ2-5
abundance: -
d_gene: -
v_gene: TRBV6-4
CDR3aa: CASSDSSGGEYQETQYF
CDR3nt: TGTGCCAGCAGTGACTCGTCTGGCGGGGAGTACCAAGAGACCCAGTACTTC

j_gene: TRBJ2-1
abundance: -
d_gene: TRBD1
v_gene: TRBV6-5
CDR3aa: CASSNWGQNNEQFF
CDR3nt: TGTGCCAGCAGTAACTGGGGACAGAACAATGAGCAGTTCTTC

j_gene: TRBJ2-3
abundance: -
d_gene: -
v_gene: TRBV18
CDR3aa: CASSPVAGGTDTQYF
CDR3nt: TGTGCCAGCTCACCAGTCGCAGGGGGCACAGATACGCAGTATTTT

j_gene: TRBJ2-1
abundance: -
d_gene: TRBD2
v_gene: TRBV28
CDR3aa: CASSFATSGSFFKDEQFF
CDR3nt: TGTGCCAGCAGTTTTGCGACTAGCGGGAGTTTTTTTAAGGATGAGCAGTTCTTC

j_gene: TRBJ1-3
abundance: -
d_gene: -
v_gene: TRBV7-3
CDR3aa: CASSLNGAGSGNTIYF
CDR3nt: TGTGCCAGCAGCTTAAATGGGGCTGGCTCTGGAAACACCATATATTTT

j_gene: TRBJ1-2
abundance: -
d_gene: -
v_gene: TRBV30
CDR3aa: CAWIGGQGIEGIEFF
CDR3nt: TGTGCCTGGATCGGGGGTCAGGGAATCGAGGGTATAGAGTTCTTC

j_gene: TRBJ2-7
abundance: -
d_gene: TRBD2
v_gene: TRBV4-1
CDR3aa: CASSQGLAGYEQYF
CDR3nt: TGCGCCAGCAGCCAAGGACTAGCGGGCTACGAGCAGTACTTC

j_gene: TRBJ1-1
abundance: -
d_gene: TRBD1
v_gene: TRBV11-2
CDR3aa: CASSLVRTGPGAFF
CDR3nt: TGTGCCAGCAGCTTAGTCAGGACAGGCCCGGGAGCTTTCTTT

j_gene: TRBJ1-5
abundance: -
d_gene: TRBD1
v_gene: TRBV16
CDR3aa: CASSRDRGHQPQHF
CDR3nt: TGTGCCAGCAGCCGGGACAGGGGGCATCAGCCCCAGCATTTT

j_gene: TRBJ1-3
abundance: -
d_gene: -
v_gene: TRBV7-2
CDR3aa: CASTGGGLPSGNTIYF
CDR3nt: TGTGCCAGCACCGGGGGGGGGCTGCCCTCTGGAAACACCATATATTTT

j_gene: TRBJ2-7
abundance: -
d_gene: TRBD2
v_gene: TRBV15
CDR3aa: CATSRDRSGGRSSYEQYF
CDR3nt: TGTGCCACCAGCAGAGATCGCTCGGGGGGAAGGAGCTCCTACGAGCAGTACTTC

j_gene: TRBJ2-3
abundance: -
d_gene: TRBD2
v_gene: TRBV19
CDR3aa: CASSIGAGGTDTQYF
CDR3nt: TGTGCCAGTAGTATAGGAGCGGGAGGCACAGATACGCAGTATTTT